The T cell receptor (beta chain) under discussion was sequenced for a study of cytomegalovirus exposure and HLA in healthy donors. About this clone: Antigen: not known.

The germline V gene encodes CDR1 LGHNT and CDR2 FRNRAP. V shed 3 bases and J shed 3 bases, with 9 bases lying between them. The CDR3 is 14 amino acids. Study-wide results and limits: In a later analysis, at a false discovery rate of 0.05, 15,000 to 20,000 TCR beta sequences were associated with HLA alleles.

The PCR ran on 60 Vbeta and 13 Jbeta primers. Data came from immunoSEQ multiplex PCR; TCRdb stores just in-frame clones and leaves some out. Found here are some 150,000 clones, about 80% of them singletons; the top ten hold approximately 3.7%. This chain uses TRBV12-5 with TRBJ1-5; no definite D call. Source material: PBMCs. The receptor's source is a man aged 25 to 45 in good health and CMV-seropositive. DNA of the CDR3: TGTGCTAGTGGTTTTGGGCAGGACAATCAGCCCCAGCATTTT. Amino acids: CASGFGQDNQPQHF.